These 9 T cell receptor beta chains were sequenced from one sample in a study of blood T cell repertoires in COVID-19. The repertoire was sequenced with immunoSEQ multiplex PCR; TCRdb's copy has only in-frame clones and lacks some. Found here are about 42,000 clones, 70% to 85% of them singletons; the top ten hold more than 10%. The sample taken for sequencing was peripheral blood. The receptors shown here come from a human donor in a cohort sampled during active COVID-19.

The gene calls are TRBV6-5 and TRBJ2-7; 7 bases map to TRBD1. Germline CDR1 is MNHEY and CDR2 is SVGAGI. This CDR3 is built from 13 residues. J gave up 9 bases and V 7 bases, and 12 bases lay outside the gene matches. CDR3 protein: CASKVGGRGVQYF. The CDR3 DNA sequence: TGTGCCAGCAAAGTAGGGGGCCGGGGTGTGCAGTACTTC.

This rearrangement joins TRBV6-5 to TRBJ2-7; 9 bases agree with TRBD1. The CDR3 length is 15 residues. Germline trimming cut 2 bases from V and 9 bases from J; bases unmatched to any gene: 11. Looked up from germline, CDR1 is MNHEY and CDR2 is SVGAGI. CDR3 sequence reads: CASSYPGQGGVGQYF. Written as DNA, the CDR3 is TGTGCCAGCAGTTACCCGGGACAGGGTGGGGTAGGGCAGTACTTC.

This clone occurred once. The gene calls are TRBV5-1 and TRBJ1-1, with 8 bases identical to TRBD1. This CDR3 spans 13 amino acids. Trimming cost V 7 bases and J 6 bases; bases outside gene matches: 8. Germline-derived CDR1 and CDR2 are SGHRS and YFSETQ. CDR3 in amino acids: CASSQGARAEAFF. In nucleotides, the CDR3 is TGCGCCAGCTCTCAGGGGGCACGAGCTGAAGCTTTCTTT.

The V call is TRBV7-3, the J call TRBJ2-1, with a tentative D call TRBD2 (7 bases). The CDR3 has 13 residues. V was clipped by 5 bases and J by 13 bases, with 18 bases between them. Germline CDR1 and CDR2: SGHTA and FQGTGA. This CDR3 is CASSPGTGGGQFF. The CDR3, as DNA: TGTGCCAGCAGCCCGGGGACTGGCGGGGGCCAGTTCTTC.

The rearrangement uses TRBV19 and TRBJ2-3; 8 nucleotides align to TRBD1. Germline assignment: CDR1 LNHDA and CDR2 SQIVND (reference sequence). CDR3 length: 16 amino acids. V gave up 3 bases and J gave up 5 bases; unmatched junction bases: 10. The CDR3 DNA follows: TGTGCCAGTAGTATCCAGGGGGCGCTTCTCGGAGATACGCAGTATTTT. Amino acids: CASSIQGALLGDTQYF. The full variable domain, its missing parts supplied by reference TRBV19 and TRBJ2-3, is DGGITQSPKYLFRKEGQNVTLSCEQNLNHDAMYWYRQDPGQGLRLIYYSQIVNDFQKGDIAEGYSVSREKKESFPLTVTSAQKNPTAFYLCASSIQGALLGDTQYFGPGTRLTVL.

The chain joins TRBV28 to TRBJ1-6; perhaps TRBD1 as D (6 bases). Germline V gene lookup returns CDR1 MDHEN and CDR2 SYDVKM. The CDR3 runs 14 residues. The germline V and J ends were trimmed by 6 bases and 6 bases, with 12 bases remaining between them. This CDR3 reads CASRPTGSNSPLHF. The DNA of the CDR3 is TGTGCCAGCAGACCGACAGGCTCTAATTCACCCCTCCACTTT.

The J gene is TRBJ2-1, the V gene TRBV7-9; D possibly corresponds to TRBD2 (5 bases). The CDR3 totals 13 residues. V was cut by 0 bases and J by 10 bases, with 10 bases left in between. Germline CDR1 SEHNR, CDR2 FQNEAQ (reference sequence). The CDR3 loop reads CASSLAPGIEQFF. The CDR3 region has the DNA TGTGCCAGCAGCTTAGCCCCCGGGATAGAGCAGTTCTTC.

To note about this clone: A junction boundary mismatches the germline segment, possibly from a read error. The V gene is TRBV7-7, the J gene TRBJ2-1; 9 bases are shared with TRBD2. The CDR3 totals 15 residues. Germline V gene sequence: CDR1 SSHAT, CDR2 FNYEAQ (reference sequence). CDR3 sequence reads: CASSLGAGGYNEQFF. For the CDR3, the DNA is TGTGCTAGCAGCTTAGGAGCGGGGGGCTACAATGAGCAGTTCTTC.

The chain couples TRBV3-1 (or the pseudogene TRBV3-2) to TRBJ1-4; TRBD1 agrees at 9 bases. CDR1 and CDR2 (germline): LGHDT, YNNKEL (reference sequence). V dropped 4 bases and J dropped 8; count of bases not matched to a gene: 11. This CDR3 contains 16 residues. CDR3 coding DNA: TGTGCCAGCAGCCTCACACAGGGGGCCGAAGGAGAAAAACTGTTTTTT. Translation: CASSLTQGAEGEKLFF.